The 29 T cell receptor beta chains listed next were all sequenced from one sample in a study of control samples from healthy donors and cancer patients. Data came from immunoSEQ multiplex PCR; TCRdb stores just in-frame clones and leaves some out. The data contain some 120,000 clones, about 88% of them singletons. Sequenced sample: blood. The receptors originated from a man aged 45 to 65 in good health.

The gene calls are TRBV12-2 and TRBJ2-4; the table calls TRBD2, which could not be checked here. TRBV12-2 has pseudogene status. The CDR3 runs to 17 residues. The CDR3 DNA sequence: TGTGCAAGTCGCTTTCCTGGGGGGGCCGGAGCCAAAAACATTCAGTACTTC. Amino acid sequence: CASRFPGGAGAKNIQYF.

The chain links TRBV19 to TRBJ1-2, with a weak D call TRBD1 (5 bases). The CDR3 loop spans 15 amino acids. In germline, CDR1 is LNHDA, CDR2 SQIVND (reference sequence). The V and J ends lost 1 base and 4 bases respectively, with 13 bases between them. The CDR3: CASSIVPDSTYGYTF. The CDR3 nucleotides read TGTGCCAGTAGTATAGTCCCCGACAGTACCTATGGCTACACCTTC.

The chain employs TRBV10-1 and TRBJ2-1; 7 bases fit TRBD2. The CDR3 is 14 residues long. The germline gives CDR1 WNHNN, CDR2 SYGVQD (reference sequence). V dropped 3 bases and J dropped 6; count of bases not matched to a gene: 5. CDR3 nucleotide sequence: TGCGCCAGCAGTGATTTTCCTAGCGGCAATGAGCAGTTCTTC. Residues: CASSDFPSGNEQFF.

This clone has a single count. The chain is built from TRBV2 and TRBJ1-5; the D gene is possibly TRBD1 (5 bases). The ends were cut back, 8 bases at V and 1 base at J, with 6 bases in the middle. This CDR3 has 12 residues. From germline, CDR1 is SNHLY and CDR2 FYNNEI. The CDR3 sequence is CASQGSNQPQHF. CDR3 coding DNA: TGTGCCAGCCAGGGAAGCAATCAGCCCCAGCATTTT.

V usage is TRBV5-8 and J usage is TRBJ1-3; D gene unclear. V lost 1 base and J lost 0, with 8 bases in between. This CDR3 is 15 amino acids long. Germline loops: CDR1 SGHTS, CDR2 YDEGEE. Written as DNA, the CDR3 is TGTGCCAGCAGCTTGAGGCTCTTCTCTGGAAACACCATATATTTT. Translating it yields CASSLRLFSGNTIYF.

The chain joins TRBV5-1 to TRBJ2-2, with a possible D match to TRBD2 (6 bases). This CDR3 is 15 amino acids long. CDR1 is SGHRS, CDR2 YFSETQ, per germline. V lost 5 bases and J 4 bases, leaving 15 bases between the germline ends. This CDR3 reads CASSQNSGGTGELFF. The CDR3 coding sequence is TGCGCCAGCAGTCAAAACTCCGGGGGCACCGGGGAGCTGTTTTTT. Full variable domain (remainder filled in from reference TRBV5-1 and TRBJ2-2): KAGVTQTPRYLIKTRGQQVTLSCSPISGHRSVSWYQQTPGQGLQFLFEYFSETQRNKGNFPGRFSGRQFSNSRSEMNVSTLELGDSALYLCASSQNSGGTGELFFGEGSRLTVL.

This clone was detected once. V gene TRBV28 combines with J gene TRBJ1-2; 7 positions agree with TRBD1. With V trimmed by 6 bases and J by 6 bases, 10 bases remained unmatched. This CDR3 contains 14 residues. The germline CDR1 and CDR2 sequences are MDHEN and SYDVKM. In DNA form, the CDR3 reads TGTGCCAGCAGCCTCGACAGGGATTCTGATGGCTACACCTTC. This codes for CASSLDRDSDGYTF.

This sequence joins TRBV3-1 (or the pseudogene TRBV3-2) and TRBJ1-1; D uncertain. Trimming left V 4 bases short and J 7 bases short, with 13 bases between. Germline V gene data show CDR1 as LGHDT and CDR2 as YNNKEL (reference sequence). CDR3 length: 13 amino acids. CDR3 protein: CASSLGERDEAFF. The CDR3 nucleotides read TGTGCCAGCAGCCTGGGAGAGAGGGATGAAGCTTTCTTT.

The chain couples TRBV6-1 to TRBJ1-2; tentatively, D is TRBD1 (6 bases). V gave up 2 bases and J gave up 5 bases, with 18 bases separating them. The CDR3 consists of 16 residues. From germline, CDR1 is MNHNS and CDR2 SASEGT. CDR3 loop: CASSEKRAGAAYGYTF. CDR3 nucleotides: TGTGCCAGCAGTGAAAAGAGGGCGGGGGCGGCGTATGGCTACACCTTC.

This clone appeared once. The chain joins TRBV18 to TRBJ1-6; D is ambiguous. The CDR3 is 17 residues long. The germline V gene has CDR1 KGHSH and CDR2 LQKENI. V was trimmed by 3 bases and J by 1 base, leaving 13 bases between them. The CDR3: CASSPTPGDSYNSPLHF. The DNA for the CDR3 is TGTGCCAGCTCACCTACGCCCGGGGATTCCTATAATTCACCCCTCCACTTT.

The chain employs TRBV24-1 and TRBJ2-3; D is tentatively TRBD1 or TRBD2 (6 bases each). This CDR3 region has 16 residues. Germline assignment: CDR1 KGHDR and CDR2 SFDVKD. V was pared by 5 bases and J by 2 bases, with 16 bases between. The CDR3 region is CATSANGGRPTDTQYF. The CDR3 nucleotides read TGTGCCACCAGTGCCAACGGGGGCAGGCCCACAGATACGCAGTATTTT.

This clone has only a few counts. The chain joins TRBV12-5 to TRBJ1-6; D gene ambiguous. Trimming shortened V by 6 bases and J by 7 bases, and 7 bases separated the two germline ends. This CDR3 is built from 12 residues. The germline V gene encodes CDR1 LGHNT and CDR2 FRNRAP. The CDR3 is CASGLKNSPLHF. CDR3 bases: TGTGCTAGTGGGTTGAAGAATTCACCCCTCCACTTT.

This CDR3 is CASRANTGNSPLHF. The CDR3 DNA follows: TGTGCCAGCAGGGCCAACACAGGGAACTCACCCCTCCACTTT. The chain carries TRBV6-5 and TRBJ1-6; D is possibly TRBD1 (6 bases). The germline gives CDR1 MNHEY, CDR2 SVGAGI. Trimming took off 6 bases at V and 10 bases at J, with 16 bases between the two ends. This CDR3 has 14 residues.

The chain has TRBV7-2 and TRBJ2-5; unclear D gene. Trimming took off 1 base at V and 5 bases at J, with 11 bases between the two ends. The CDR3 has 14 amino acids. The germline CDR1 and CDR2 sequences are SGHTA and FQGNSA. CDR3 sequence reads: CASSLEFQEETQYF. The CDR3 nucleotides are TGTGCCAGCAGCTTAGAGTTCCAGGAGGAGACCCAGTACTTC.

The rearrangement joins TRBV6-4 to TRBJ1-4; weak D call: TRBD1 (5 bases). This CDR3 comprises 11 residues. The germline CDR1 and CDR2 sequences are MRHNA and SNTAGT. V was shortened by 6 bases and J by 7 bases, with 6 bases between the two germline ends. CDR3 loop: CASRGGEKLFF. Written as DNA, the CDR3 is TGTGCCAGCAGGGGGGGTGAAAAACTGTTTTTT.

V gene TRBV11-3 combines with J gene TRBJ2-5; 7 nucleotides align to TRBD1. This CDR3 contains 14 residues. V lost 5 bases and J lost 2; bases outside the gene matches: 5. Germline V gene lookup returns CDR1 SGHNT and CDR2 YENEEA. CDR3 sequence: CASSKNRGQETQYF. The CDR3 coding sequence is TGTGCCAGCAGCAAAAACAGGGGACAAGAGACCCAGTACTTC.

This chain uses TRBV19 with TRBJ2-1; D might be TRBD1 (5 bases). The CDR3 runs to 16 residues. Germline values: CDR1 LNHDA, CDR2 SQIVND (reference sequence). Trimming cost V 3 bases and J 6 bases, with 18 bases left between them. The CDR3 loop is CASSIEGQGEINEQFF. Here the CDR3 DNA reads TGTGCCAGTAGTATCGAAGGGCAGGGTGAGATCAATGAGCAGTTCTTC.

This chain joins TRBV28 and TRBJ1-5; D uncertain. CDR1 is MDHEN, CDR2 SYDVKM, per germline. The CDR3 is made up of 13 amino acids. V dropped 10 bases and J dropped 5 bases, with 15 bases sitting between them. DNA for the CDR3: TGTGCCAACAGAAACCTGGGATATCAGCCCCAGCATTTT. It specifies CANRNLGYQPQHF.

This chain links TRBV6-5 with TRBJ1-2, with a tentative D call TRBD1 (5 bases). The CDR3 has 12 amino acids. Trimming cost V 1 base and J 5 bases, with 5 bases left between them. Germline V gives CDR1 MNHEY, CDR2 SVGAGI. In DNA form, the CDR3 reads TGTGCCAGCAGTTACTGGGGGTATGGCTACACCTTC. Its protein product is CASSYWGYGYTF.

The chain recombines TRBV3-1 (or the pseudogene TRBV3-2) with TRBJ1-1; D is perhaps TRBD1 (5 bases). The CDR3 runs 16 residues. Trimming took off 1 base at V and 2 bases at J, with 14 bases between the two ends. Germline CDR1 reads LGHDT; CDR2 reads YNNKEL (reference sequence). CDR3 DNA: TGTGCCAGCAGCCAAGTCTTCGGGGCCTCTAACACTGAAGCTTTCTTT. Its protein is CASSQVFGASNTEAFF.

This chain uses TRBV5-1 with TRBJ1-4; the D gene is possibly TRBD1 (5 bases). This CDR3 comprises 16 residues. The V and J ends lost 4 bases and 7 bases respectively, with 20 bases between them. CDR1 SGHRS and CDR2 YFSETQ come from the germline V gene. The chain's CDR3 is CASSPNPGTPSEKLFF. Here the CDR3 DNA reads TGCGCCAGCAGCCCCAACCCCGGGACCCCATCTGAAAAACTGTTTTTT.

This clone appeared a single time. This rearrangement joins TRBV6-5 to TRBJ2-7, with 9 bases aligning to TRBD1. Germline CDR1 is MNHEY and CDR2 is SVGAGI. The V gene end was trimmed by 10 bases and the J gene end by 5 bases; junction bases not matched to a gene: 15. This CDR3 spans 15 amino acids. CDR3 in amino acids: CATGKQGANVHEQYF. CDR3 coding DNA: TGTGCCACCGGCAAACAGGGGGCGAATGTCCACGAGCAGTACTTC.

This chain uses TRBV5-6 with TRBJ1-2; TRBD1 matches 8 bases. CDR3 size: 15 residues. Germline V gives CDR1 SGHDT, CDR2 YYEEEE. J lost 6 bases, V lost 1 base, and 8 bases had no gene match. CDR3 DNA: TGTGCCAGCAGCTTGACGGCCAGGGGGCGCGATGGCTACACCTTC. It translates to CASSLTARGRDGYTF. Supplemented by reference TRBV5-6 and TRBJ1-2, the full variable domain reads DAGVTQSPTHLIKTRGQQVTLRCSPKSGHDTVSWYQQALGQGPQFIFQYYEEEERQRGNFPDRFSGHQFPNYSSELNVNALLLGDSALYLCASSLTARGRDGYTFGSGTRLTVV.

This chain links TRBV7-6 with TRBJ1-6; D unclear. The CDR3 has 16 residues. Germline assignment: CDR1 SGHVS and CDR2 FNYEAQ. Deletions cut 4 bases from V and 7 bases from J, with 17 bases between. CDR3 nucleotide sequence: TGTGCCAGCAGCTCCAACCCAGGACGGAAGAATTCACCCCTCCACTTT. This translates into CASSSNPGRKNSPLHF.

The rearrangement joins TRBV4-2 to TRBJ2-5, with 12 bases aligning to TRBD2. Looked up from germline, CDR1 is LGHNA and CDR2 is YNFKEQ. The trim removed 2 bases at V and 2 bases at J, leaving 9 bases unmatched. This CDR3 contains 18 residues. The CDR3 DNA reads TGTGCCAGCAGCCAATTGTCGACTAGCGGGGGACCTCAAGAGACCCAGTACTTC. It is translated as CASSQLSTSGGPQETQYF.

The chain joins TRBV30 to TRBJ1-4, with 8 bases lining up with TRBD1. This CDR3 spans 15 amino acids. After removal of 2 bases from V and 6 bases from J, the junction contained 8 bases not matched to a gene. Germline CDR1 reads GTSNPN; CDR2 reads SVGIG (reference sequence). Written as DNA, the CDR3 is TGTGCCTGGAGTCTAACGGACAGGGTGGATGAAAAACTGTTTTTT. Residues: CAWSLTDRVDEKLFF.

The rearrangement links TRBV19 to TRBJ1-1; no definite D call. Looked up from germline, CDR1 is LNHDA and CDR2 is SQIVND (reference sequence). This CDR3 is 13 amino acids long. Between the trimmed V and J ends, which lost 10 bases and 0 bases, there was a span of 12 bases. The CDR3 DNA sequence: TGTGCCACCGGCTCTGGGTTGAACACTGAAGCTTTCTTT. Translated, it gives CATGSGLNTEAFF.

The rearrangement joins TRBV18 to TRBJ2-2; possible D gene TRBD1, 5 bases. V lost 3 bases and J lost 10, with 12 bases in between. The CDR3 has 13 amino acids. The germline CDR1 and CDR2 sequences are KGHSH and LQKENI. The CDR3 DNA sequence: TGTGCCAGCTCACCTCTACGACAGACGGAGCTGTTTTTT. Translation gives CASSPLRQTELFF. Full variable domain (remainder filled in from reference TRBV18 and TRBJ2-2): NAGVMQNPRHLVRRRGQEARLRCSPMKGHSHVYWYRQLPEEGLKFMVYLQKENIIDESGMPKERFSAEFPKEGPSILRIQQVVRGDSAAYFCASSPLRQTELFFGEGSRLTVL.

The chain employs TRBV6-1 and TRBJ1-5; the D gene is possibly TRBD1 (6 bases). Germline CDR1 reads MNHNS; CDR2 reads SASEGT. V was trimmed by 3 bases and J by 5 bases, leaving 17 bases between them. The CDR3 has 16 amino acids. Written as DNA, the CDR3 is TGTGCCAGCAGTGACCGGGACACCATGCGCCATCAGCCCCAGCATTTT. It yields the protein CASSDRDTMRHQPQHF.